A selection of T cell receptor beta chains follows, all from one sample in a study of OX40 agonist ivuxolimab in advanced cancers. Sequencing used immunoSEQ multiplex PCR; TCRdb keeps in-frame clones, though not all of them. This sample has 70,000 to 95,000 clones; about 90% occur once, and the top ten carry 3.5% to 5%. The input for sequencing was CD4+ or CD8+ T cells sorted from blood, taken in a trial of the OX40 agonist ivuxolimab. The receptors derive from an adult with an advanced solid tumor such as melanoma, head and neck, liver or kidney cancer. Each CDR3 is given with its conserved first and last residue.

TRBV4-1	TRBJ2-2	CASSRFGRDNTGELFF
TRBV18	TRBJ1-1	CASSPGVPNTEAFF
TRBV5-1	TRBJ2-6	CASSLSSGAGANVLTF
TRBV27	TRBJ1-3	CASSPNGAGGNTIYF
TRBV5-1	TRBJ1-6	CATPPPDRADSPLHF
TRBV9	TRBJ2-3	CASSYPGTDTQYF
TRBV5-4	TRBJ2-1	CASSPIGGTVYNEQFF
TRBV10-3	TRBJ2-1	CAISDSGSRNEQFF
TRBV11-3	TRBJ2-5	CASSLDNTGGTQYF
TRBV7-8	TRBJ1-1	CASSQTGGTEAFF
TRBV9	TRBJ2-3	CASSPLRSADTQYF
TRBV5-1	TRBJ2-4	CASSFLTSGNLAKNIQYF
TRBV5-5	TRBJ2-2	CASSWGRENTGELFF
TRBV5-1	TRBJ1-1	CASSSDRGRMNTEAFF
TRBV28	TRBJ1-3	CASRDRVSGNTIYF
TRBV9	TRBJ1-2	CASSVGKENYGYTF
TRBV30	TRBJ2-3	CAWRGPHRGITTDTQYF
TRBV29-1	TRBJ2-1	CSVPGRQSYNEQFF
TRBV6-5	TRBJ2-5	CASSLSGLQETQYF
TRBV5-1	TRBJ2-1	CASSLVASHNEQFF
TRBV2	TRBJ1-6	CASSEHQGTGGSPLHF
TRBV7-3	TRBJ2-5	CASSLNGQGNQETQYF
TRBV15	TRBJ1-1	CATSGGQGNTEAFF
TRBV20-1	TRBJ2-5	CSAREAETQYF
TRBV5-1	TRBJ2-1	CASSFDLYNEQFF
TRBV10-3	TRBJ2-1	CAISESNRGYYNEQFF
TRBV6-5	TRBJ1-4	CASRPWDSEKLFF
TRBV7-3	TRBJ1-2	CASSPLWGEDGYTF
TRBV9	TRBJ2-1	CASSVRDREYNEQFF
TRBV4-1	TRBJ1-5	CASSRKNEGLGNQPQHF
TRBV2	TRBJ1-4	CASSKGALTNEKLFF
TRBV28	TRBJ2-1	CASHGLAGGSYNEQFF
TRBV6-1	TRBJ1-1	CASRLQNTEAFF
TRBV6-1	TRBJ2-7	CASSLYRSSWDEQYF
TRBV19	TRBJ1-1	CASSTPGQGRTEAFF
TRBV15	TRBJ2-5	CATRVGDRETQYF
TRBV30	TRBJ1-5	CAWSTGNSNQPQHF
TRBV21-1	TRBJ1-2	CAGSKAAGEGYGYTF
TRBV6-1	.	CASMIITGDSREQYF
TRBV18	TRBJ2-1	CASSTGTASYNEQFF
TRBV15	TRBJ2-3	CATSGKQQGSTDTQYF
TRBV7-9	TRBJ2-2	CASSTGLAGGTGELFF
TRBV19	TRBJ1-1	CASSFMNPNTEAFF
TRBV19	TRBJ1-4	CASSPLSGGDEKLFF
TRBV21-1	TRBJ2-7	CASSKDVAPTYEQYF
TRBV11-1	TRBJ2-4	CASSLDEGAAKNIQYF
TRBV18	TRBJ2-1	CASSPGTGIEQFF
TRBV27	TRBJ2-1	CASRPRAAFNEQFF
TRBV16	TRBJ2-3	CASSPAGRGTDTQYF
TRBV6-5	TRBJ2-1	CASTTGTSGSNEQFF